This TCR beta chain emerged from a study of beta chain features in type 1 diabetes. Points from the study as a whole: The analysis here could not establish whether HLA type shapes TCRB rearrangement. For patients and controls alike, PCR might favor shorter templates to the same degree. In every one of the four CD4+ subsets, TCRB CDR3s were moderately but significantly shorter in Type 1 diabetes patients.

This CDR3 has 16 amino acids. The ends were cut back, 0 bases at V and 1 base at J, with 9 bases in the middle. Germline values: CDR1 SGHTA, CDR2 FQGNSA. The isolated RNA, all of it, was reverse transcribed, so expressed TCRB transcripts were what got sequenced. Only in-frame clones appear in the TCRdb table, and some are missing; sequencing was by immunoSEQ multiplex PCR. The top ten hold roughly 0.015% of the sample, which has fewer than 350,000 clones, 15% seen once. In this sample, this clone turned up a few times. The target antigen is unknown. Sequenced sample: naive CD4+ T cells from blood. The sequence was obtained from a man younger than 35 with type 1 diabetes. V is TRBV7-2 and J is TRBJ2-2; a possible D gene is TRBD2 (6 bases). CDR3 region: CASSLAGGLNTGELFF. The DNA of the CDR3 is TGTGCCAGCAGCTTAGCGGGAGGACTGAACACCGGGGAGCTGTTTTTT.